The 28 T cell receptor beta chains given below trace back to one sample, sequenced in a study of Graves' ophthalmopathy and Graves' hyperthyroidism. From RNA, the CDR3 regions of TCR beta chains were amplified and sequenced. HTBI primers were employed in first-round RT-PCR, then a second-round multiplex PCR followed. MiXCR was run by TCRdb on the multiplex PCR reads, yielding one entry per CDR3 protein. The table includes more than 550,000 distinct CDR3 sequences, about 38% detected once. Specimen: peripheral blood. These receptors were collected from an adult man with Graves' ophthalmopathy.

To note about this clonotype: The junction and the germline gene differ at one end; a read error may be behind it. This chain connects TRBV10-3 to TRBJ2-7, with TRBD1 matching over 7 bases. The CDR3 length is 16 residues. Germline loops: CDR1 ENHRY, CDR2 SYGVKD. The CDR3 sequence is CASSEAPRGLLYEQYF. The CDR3, as DNA: TGTGCCAGCAGTGAAGCGCCAAGGGGGCTTCTCTACGAGCAGTACTTC.

This chain uses TRBV7-9 with TRBJ1-1; D unresolved. Per germline, CDR1 SEHNR and CDR2 FQNEAQ (reference sequence). The CDR3 loop spans 14 amino acids. V lost 11 bases to trimming and J lost 3 bases, with 19 bases between them. CDR3 DNA: TGTGCCTGGAGTTTTGTGGGGTTAGACACTGAAGCTTTCTTT. Translation gives CAWSFVGLDTEAFF.

This clonotype was found many times. The V gene is TRBV2, the J gene TRBJ1-5; unclear D gene. CDR1 is SNHLY and CDR2 is FYNNEI in the germline V gene. V was cut by 1 base and J by 4 bases, with 5 bases left in between. The CDR3 length is 13 residues. The CDR3 here is CASSEGQNQPQHF. CDR3 coding DNA: TGTGCCAGCAGTGAAGGACAAAATCAGCCCCAGCATTTT.

The chain employs TRBV27 and TRBJ1-1; D not resolved. This CDR3 spans 15 amino acids. V dropped 0 bases and J dropped 5 bases, with 13 bases sitting between them. CDR1 is MNHEY, CDR2 SMNVEV, per germline (reference sequence). The DNA of the CDR3 is TGTGCCAGCAGTTTATCCAGACGAGGAGGGACTGAAGCTTTCTTT. This gives the protein CASSLSRRGGTEAFF.

This clonotype showed up just once. The V and J genes are TRBV9 and TRBJ2-5, with D perhaps given as TRBD1 or TRBD2 (5 bases each). V dropped 1 base and J dropped 5 bases, with 15 bases sitting between them. The CDR3 runs to 15 residues. The V gene's germline CDR1 is SGDLS and CDR2 YYNGEE. The CDR3 spells CASSVRDGSHETQYF. The CDR3 nucleotides are TGTGCCAGCAGCGTAAGGGACGGTTCACACGAGACCCAGTACTTC.

This clonotype was detected many times. This chain connects TRBV20-1 to TRBJ1-2; possible D gene TRBD1, 6 bases. Germline V gene data show CDR1 as DFQATT and CDR2 as SNEGSKA (reference sequence). The V end lost 1 base, the J end lost 8 bases, and 17 bases lay between the germline ends. The CDR3 is made up of 14 amino acids. Here the CDR3 reads CSARGSQGRSGYTF. The CDR3, as DNA: TGCAGTGCTAGAGGATCCCAGGGGAGAAGCGGCTACACCTTC.

This clonotype was observed many times. The V and J genes are TRBV6-1 and TRBJ2-7; D is unclear. The CDR3 contains 15 residues. Trimming left V 2 bases short and J 3 bases short, with 14 bases between. Germline values: CDR1 MNHNS, CDR2 SASEGT. The CDR3 loop is CASSETGSGSYEQYF. CDR3 bases: TGTGCCAGCAGTGAAACGGGCTCAGGTAGCTACGAGCAGTACTTC.

With respect to this clonotype: A much more abundant neighbour one base away suggests this may be a read error. V and J are TRBV2 and TRBJ1-1; 8 bases align to TRBD1. V gave up 11 bases and J gave up 4 bases; unmatched junction bases: 12. The CDR3 spans 14 residues. CDR1 is SNHLY and CDR2 is FYNNEI in the germline V gene. The CDR3 bases are TGTGCCGGCACCCCGGGACAGGCTTTCACTGAAGCTTTCTTT. Protein sequence: CAGTPGQAFTEAFF.

The chain links TRBV11-2 to TRBJ1-5, with D unclear. The CDR3 sequence is 13 residues long. Germline V gives CDR1 SGHAT, CDR2 FQNNGV. Trimming left V 5 bases short and J 6 bases short, with 11 bases between. CDR3 in DNA: TGTGCCAGCAGCACAGAGGTGTTTCAGCCCCAGCATTTT. Protein: CASSTEVFQPQHF.

This chain uses TRBV5-4 with TRBJ1-2, with 7 bases matching TRBD1. V shed 5 bases and J 4 bases; nucleotides not matched to a gene: 8. CDR1 and CDR2 (germline): SGHNT, YYREEE (reference sequence). The CDR3 is made up of 14 amino acids. The CDR3, as DNA: TGTGCCAGCAGGGATAGGGGGCTTGGCTATGGCTACACCTTC. Amino acids: CASRDRGLGYGYTF. The full variable domain, in which reference TRBV5-4 and TRBJ1-2 provide the parts outside the CDR3, is ETGVTQSPTHLIKTRGQQVTLRCSSQSGHNTVSWYQQALGQGPQFIFQYYREEENGRGNFPPRFSGLQFPNYSSELNVNALELDDSALYLCASRDRGLGYGYTFGSGTRLTVV.

This rearrangement joins TRBV6-4 to TRBJ2-3; D unresolved. Trimming pared 0 bases from V and 1 base from J, leaving 20 bases between. CDR1 and CDR2 from the germline V gene are MRHNA and SNTAGT. The CDR3 has 19 amino acids. Here the CDR3 DNA reads TGTGCCAGCAGTGACTCCGCTACCGTGGCGTTGACTGGCACAGATACGCAGTATTTT. Its translation: CASSDSATVALTGTDTQYF.

This clonotype has at least ten counts. The chain couples TRBV19 to TRBJ1-5; perhaps TRBD1 as D (6 bases). Trimming took off 6 bases at V and 6 bases at J, with 15 bases between the two ends. The CDR3 covers 14 residues. Germline V lookup: CDR1 LNHDA, CDR2 SQIVND (reference sequence). The CDR3 sequence is CASSRGGLGQPQHF. In DNA form, the CDR3 reads TGTGCCAGTAGCCGGGGGGGGCTAGGTCAGCCCCAGCATTTT.

This clonotype was recorded at least ten times. The chain uses TRBV12-3 or TRBV12-4 and TRBJ2-7; D is perhaps TRBD2 (5 bases). Deletions cut 7 bases from V and 3 bases from J, with 16 bases between. CDR3 length: 14 residues. For the CDR3, the DNA is TGTGCCAGCACCCTAGGCGGACTCCGCTACGAGCAGTACTTC. Encoded protein: CASTLGGLRYEQYF.

There are many counts of this clonotype. The chain recombines TRBV19 with TRBJ1-5, with D perhaps TRBD1 (5 bases). V lost 7 bases and J lost 5, with 15 bases in between. The CDR3 contains 14 residues. Germline lookup yields CDR1 LNHDA and CDR2 SQIVND (reference sequence). The DNA of the CDR3 is TGTGCCAGTACTCACCCGGGGGAGTATCAGCCCCAGCATTTT. Amino acids: CASTHPGEYQPQHF.

The chain carries TRBV7-3 and TRBJ2-7; D is perhaps TRBD2 (6 bases). The CDR3 sequence is 15 residues long. CDR1 is SGHTA, CDR2 FQGTGA, per germline. V was clipped by 0 bases and J by 3 bases, with 12 bases between them. The CDR3 coding sequence is TGTGCCAGCAGCTTAACAGGAGGGACGTTCTACGAGCAGTACTTC. The encoded protein is CASSLTGGTFYEQYF.

Ten or more counts support this clonotype. This chain joins TRBV10-3 and TRBJ1-1; D not resolved. Germline CDR1 ENHRY, CDR2 SYGVKD. CDR3 length equals 15 residues. Between the trimmed V and J ends, which lost 10 bases and 0 bases, there was a span of 18 bases. This chain's CDR3 is CASTHDWIMNTEAFF. In DNA form, the CDR3 reads TGTGCCAGCACGCATGATTGGATCATGAACACTGAAGCTTTCTTT.

This clonotype has at least ten counts. This chain uses TRBV25-1 with TRBJ1-1, with 7 bases fitting TRBD1. The germline V gene encodes CDR1 MGHDK and CDR2 SYGVNS. The J segment lost 3 bases and the V segment lost 10 bases, leaving 14 bases of the junction unmatched. The CDR3 is 15 residues long. As DNA, the CDR3 is TGTGCCACCGCTCAGACAGGGCGGCTGGACACTGAAGCTTTCTTT. Translated, it gives CATAQTGRLDTEAFF.

In nucleotides, the CDR3 is TGTGCCACCAGTACGCAAAACGTCCCCCAGTACTTC. It is translated as CATSTQNVPQYF. The genes are TRBV15 and TRBJ2-5; no firm D call. V lost 6 bases to trimming and J lost 9 bases, with 14 bases between them. This CDR3 spans 12 amino acids. CDR1 is LNHNV and CDR2 is YYDKDF in the germline V gene (reference sequence).

This clonotype was seen repeatedly, ten times or more. The chain links TRBV29-1 to TRBJ1-1; TRBD1 aligns across 9 bases. The CDR3 runs to 13 residues. With 6 bases clipped from V and 5 bases from J, the junction kept 7 bases outside the gene matches. Germline CDR1 SQVTM, CDR2 ANQGSEA. The CDR3 sequence: CSVLGQGDTEAFF. CDR3 bases: TGCAGCGTCCTGGGACAGGGAGATACTGAAGCTTTCTTT.

The V call is TRBV7-9, the J call TRBJ1-5, with 7 bases matching TRBD1. Germline V gene data show CDR1 as SEHNR and CDR2 as FQNEAQ (reference sequence). J lost 8 bases, V lost 4 bases, and 8 bases had no gene match. This CDR3 spans 14 amino acids. The CDR3 is CASSSQGTMEPQHF. The CDR3 DNA follows: TGTGCCAGCAGCTCACAGGGGACAATGGAGCCCCAGCATTTT.

The genes are TRBV7-2 and TRBJ2-5; perhaps TRBD1 as D (5 bases). V was clipped by 4 bases and J by 7 bases, with 7 bases between them. The CDR3 sequence is 11 residues long. Germline CDR1 reads SGHTA; CDR2 reads FQGNSA. The CDR3 loop reads CASSYTGTQYF. DNA for the CDR3: TGTGCCAGCAGCTACACAGGGACCCAGTACTTC.

The CDR3 loop is CAISEGRHEHF. CDR3 coding DNA: TGTGCCATCAGTGAGGGGCGGCACGAGCATTTT. This rearrangement joins TRBV10-3 to TRBJ1-5; D remains ambiguous. The germline V gene has CDR1 ENHRY and CDR2 SYGVKD. V shed 2 bases and J shed 14 bases, with 10 bases lying between them. CDR3 length: 11 residues.

This clonotype appeared many times. V and J are TRBV19 and TRBJ2-7, with D possibly being TRBD2 (6 bases). Germline V gives CDR1 LNHDA, CDR2 SQIVND (reference sequence). V gave up 2 bases and J gave up 7 bases, with 15 bases separating them. The CDR3 spans 14 residues. CDR3 region: CASSISRTAGEQYF. The DNA of the CDR3 is TGTGCCAGTAGTATATCCAGGACTGCGGGGGAGCAGTACTTC.

This chain joins TRBV29-1 and TRBJ2-2; D ambiguous. Germline V gives CDR1 SQVTM, CDR2 ANQGSEA. The CDR3 totals 11 residues. V was cut by 8 bases and J by 7 bases, with 11 bases left in between. The CDR3 here is CSLSQIGELFF. DNA for the CDR3: TGCAGCTTGTCACAGATCGGGGAGCTGTTTTTT.

This clonotype has a single count. The rearrangement uses TRBV11-2 and TRBJ2-5; 8 nucleotides line up with TRBD1. The germline V gene has CDR1 SGHAT and CDR2 FQNNGV. The CDR3 runs 15 residues. The junction had 8 bases not matched to a gene; V was cut back by 3 bases and J by 5 bases. The chain's CDR3 is CASSFAGQVGETQYF. CDR3 coding DNA: TGTGCCAGCAGCTTTGCGGGACAGGTTGGGGAGACCCAGTACTTC.

V and J are TRBV29-1 and TRBJ1-3; 7 nucleotides line up with TRBD1. Trimming at V came to 8 bases and at J to 0 bases, leaving 10 bases not matched to a gene. The CDR3 is 15 amino acids. Germline V CDR1 and CDR2: SQVTM, ANQGSEA. As DNA, the CDR3 is TGCAGCTTAGTCCCTGGGACAGTCTCTGGAAACACCATATATTTT. Translation gives CSLVPGTVSGNTIYF.

This clonotype was counted many times. The CDR3 DNA is TGCAGCGTTGCTGTAGGGTTTAGCAATCAGCCCCAGCATTTT. It translates to CSVAVGFSNQPQHF. The chain has TRBV29-1 and TRBJ1-5; no firm D call. Germline V gives CDR1 SQVTM, CDR2 ANQGSEA. The CDR3 totals 14 residues. V was cut by 4 bases and J by 0 bases, with 10 bases left in between.

There are many counts of this clonotype. The J gene is TRBJ2-7, the V gene TRBV25-1; the match to TRBD1 covers 11 bases. The CDR3 contains 13 residues. V was pared by 5 bases and J by 5 bases, with 2 bases of the junction left unmatched. The V gene's germline CDR1 is MGHDK and CDR2 SYGVNS. The CDR3 loop reads CASSRTGGHEQYF. The CDR3 DNA sequence: TGTGCCAGCAGTCGGACAGGGGGCCACGAGCAGTACTTC.